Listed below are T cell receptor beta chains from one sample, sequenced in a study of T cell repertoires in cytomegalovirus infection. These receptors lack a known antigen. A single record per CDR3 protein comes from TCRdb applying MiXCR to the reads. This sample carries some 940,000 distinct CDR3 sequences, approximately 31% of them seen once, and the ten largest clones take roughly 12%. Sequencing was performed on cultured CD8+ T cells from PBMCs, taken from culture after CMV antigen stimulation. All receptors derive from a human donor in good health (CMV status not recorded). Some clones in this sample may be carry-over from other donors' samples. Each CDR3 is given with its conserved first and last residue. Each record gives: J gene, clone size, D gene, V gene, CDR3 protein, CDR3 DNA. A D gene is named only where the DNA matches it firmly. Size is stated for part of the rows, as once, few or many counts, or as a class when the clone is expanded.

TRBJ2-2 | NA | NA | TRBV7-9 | CASSLGVWANTGELFF | TGTGCCAGCAGCTTAGGAGTCTGGGCGAACACCGGGGAGCTGTTTTTT
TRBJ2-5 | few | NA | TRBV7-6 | CASSSRGGRTRETQYF | TGTGCCAGCAGCTCAAGGGGAGGCAGGACACGCGAGACCCAGTACTTC
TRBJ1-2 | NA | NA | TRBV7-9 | CASSLKAGGYTF | TGTGCCAGCAGCTTAAAAGCCGGGGGCTACACCTTC
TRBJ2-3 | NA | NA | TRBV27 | CASSRGELEDTQYF | TGTGCCAGCAGCCGGGGCGAACTGGAAGATACGCAGTATTTT
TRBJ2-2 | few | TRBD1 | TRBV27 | CASNDRGTTGELFF | TGTGCCAGCAACGACAGGGGTACCACCGGGGAGCTGTTTTTT
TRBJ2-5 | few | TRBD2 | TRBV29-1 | CSVGSPSGGQSQYF | TGCAGCGTCGGAAGCCCTAGCGGGGGACAGTCCCAGTACTTC
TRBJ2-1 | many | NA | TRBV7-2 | CASSLRELAIEQFF | TGTGCCAGCAGCCTGAGAGAGCTAGCGATAGAGCAGTTCTTC
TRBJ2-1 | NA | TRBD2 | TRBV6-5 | CASSYTSGGVPMEQFF | TGTGCCAGCAGTTACACCAGCGGGGGAGTTCCAATGGAGCAGTTCTTC
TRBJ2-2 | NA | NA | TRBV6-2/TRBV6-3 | CASQAGHPARGNTGELFF | TGTGCCAGCCAGGCGGGCCATCCCGCGAGGGGAAACACCGGGGAGCTGTTTTTT
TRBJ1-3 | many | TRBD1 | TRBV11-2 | CASSWTGPSGNTIYF | TGTGCCAGCAGCTGGACAGGCCCCTCTGGAAACACCATATATTTT
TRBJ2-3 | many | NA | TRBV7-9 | CASSFRTPSTDTQYF | TGTGCCAGCAGCTTTAGGACACCTAGCACAGATACGCAGTATTTT
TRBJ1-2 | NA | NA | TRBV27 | CASSYTGPANYGYTF | TGTGCCAGCAGTTACACAGGGCCCGCTAACTATGGCTACACCTTC
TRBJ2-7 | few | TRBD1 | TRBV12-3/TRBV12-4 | CASSFGLRGLGPSYEQYF | TGTGCCAGCAGTTTTGGCCTCAGGGGGCTGGGGCCCTCCTACGAGCAGTACTTC
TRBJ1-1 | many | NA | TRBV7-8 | CASSLATGSNTEAFF | TGTGCCAGCAGCTTAGCTACAGGGTCCAACACTGAAGCTTTCTTT
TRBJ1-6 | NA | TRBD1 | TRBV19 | CASRQGSTPLHF | TGTGCCAGCAGACAGGGTAGTACACCCCTCCACTTT
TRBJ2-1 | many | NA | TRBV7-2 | CASSLARGRGNEQFF | TGTGCCAGCAGCTTAGCAAGGGGCCGGGGGAATGAGCAGTTCTTC
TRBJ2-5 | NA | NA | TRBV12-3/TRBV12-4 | CASSFRTATTEETQYF | TGTGCCAGCAGTTTCCGGACTGCTACCACGGAAGAGACCCAGTACTTC
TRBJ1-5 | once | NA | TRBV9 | CASSVEGGEPQHF | TGTGCCAGCAGCGTAGAGGGTGGTGAGCCCCAGCATTTT
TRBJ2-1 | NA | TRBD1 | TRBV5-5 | CASTFRDSEYNEQFF | TGTGCCAGCACTTTCCGGGACAGCGAGTACAATGAGCAGTTCTTC
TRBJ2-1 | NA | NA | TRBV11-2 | CASSRRTGVSYNEQFF | TGTGCCAGCAGTCGACGAACGGGGGTTTCCTACAATGAGCAGTTCTTC
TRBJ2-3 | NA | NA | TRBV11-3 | CASSLVPNTDTQYF | TGTGCCAGCAGCTTAGTTCCTAACACAGATACGCAGTATTTT
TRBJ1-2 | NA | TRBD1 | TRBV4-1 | CASSQTGTVRSYGYTF | TGCGCCAGCAGCCAAACAGGGACAGTCAGATCCTATGGCTACACCTTC
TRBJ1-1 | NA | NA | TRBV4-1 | CASSQAKGLNTEAFF | TGTGCCAGTAGTCAAGCCAAGGGCTTGAACACTGAAGCTTTCTTT
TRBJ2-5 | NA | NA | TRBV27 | CASSSRSLETQYF | TGTGCCAGCAGCTCAAGGAGTCTGGAGACCCAGTACTTC
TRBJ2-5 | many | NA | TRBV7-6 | CASSTRVRRETQYF | TGTGCCAGCAGCACCAGGGTTCGACGAGAGACCCAGTACTTC
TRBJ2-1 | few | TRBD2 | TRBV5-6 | CASSVSGNLEQFF | TGTGCCAGCAGCGTGAGCGGGAACTTAGAGCAGTTCTTC
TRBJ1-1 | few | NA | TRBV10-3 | CAISEPRQGKNTEAFF | TGTGCCATCAGTGAGCCCCGGCAGGGTAAGAACACTGAAGCTTTCTTT
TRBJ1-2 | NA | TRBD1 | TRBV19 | CASRRTGGTYGYTF | TGTGCCAGTAGGCGGACAGGGGGCACCTATGGCTACACCTTC
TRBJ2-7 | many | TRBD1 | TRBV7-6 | CASSSSTSGTGSSYEQYF | TGTGCCAGCAGCTCAAGTACTTCCGGGACAGGGAGCTCCTACGAGCAGTACTTC
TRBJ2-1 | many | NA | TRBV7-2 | CASSFLGPSYNEQFF | TGTGCCAGCAGTTTTTTGGGGCCGAGCTACAATGAGCAGTTCTTC
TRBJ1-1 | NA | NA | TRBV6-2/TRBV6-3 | CASNPHPKSTEAFF | TGTGCCAGCAACCCACACCCTAAGAGCACTGAAGCTTTCTTT
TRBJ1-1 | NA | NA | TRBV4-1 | CASSQAPEVTEAFF | TGCGCCAGCAGCCAAGCCCCTGAGGTCACTGAAGCTTTCTTT
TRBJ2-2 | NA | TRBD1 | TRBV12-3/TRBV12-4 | CASSPRDRGLDGELFF | TGTGCCAGCAGTCCCCGGGACAGGGGTCTTGACGGGGAGCTGTTTTTT
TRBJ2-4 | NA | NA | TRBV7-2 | CASTASTISRVPTDIQYF | TGTGCCAGCACAGCCTCTACAATAAGCCGGGTCCCCACGGACATTCAGTACTTC
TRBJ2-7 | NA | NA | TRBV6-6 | CASSYSTGFGSYEQYF | TGTGCCAGCAGTTACTCCACAGGGTTTGGATCCTACGAGCAGTACTTC
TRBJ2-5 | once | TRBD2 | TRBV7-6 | CASSLSFGGGYHQETQYF | TGTGCTAGCAGCTTAAGCTTCGGCGGGGGGTACCACCAAGAGACCCAGTACTTC
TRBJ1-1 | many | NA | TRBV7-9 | CASVVNTEAFF | TGTGCCAGCGTCGTGAACACTGAAGCTTTCTTT
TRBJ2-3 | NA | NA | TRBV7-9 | CASNLVGGRTDTQYF | TGTGCCAGCAACTTAGTCGGGGGGCGCACAGATACGCAGTATTTT
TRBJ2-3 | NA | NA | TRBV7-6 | CASSRGLGDTQYF | TGTGCCAGCAGCCGGGGTTTAGGAGATACGCAGTATTTT
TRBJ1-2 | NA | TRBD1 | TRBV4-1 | CASSQSGTGALGYGYTF | TGCGCCAGCAGCCAGTCCGGGACAGGCGCTTTGGGCTATGGCTACACCTTC
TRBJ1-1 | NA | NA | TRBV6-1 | CASFSGGVDTEAFF | TGTGCCAGCTTCTCCGGGGGTGTGGATACTGAAGCTTTCTTT
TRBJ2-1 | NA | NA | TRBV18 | CASSPGTMGPYNEQFF | TGTGCCAGCTCACCAGGGACAATGGGGCCCTACAATGAGCAGTTCTTC
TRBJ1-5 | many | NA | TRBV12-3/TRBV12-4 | CASSPSRVAGQPQHF | TGTGCCAGCAGTCCCTCGAGGGTTGCGGGGCAGCCCCAGCATTTT
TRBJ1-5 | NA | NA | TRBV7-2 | CASSRTGRQSNQPQHF | TGTGCCAGCAGCCGAACAGGCCGACAGAGCAATCAGCCCCAGCATTTT
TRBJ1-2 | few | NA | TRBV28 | CASSFPGGYGYGYTF | TGTGCCAGCAGTTTCCCGGGAGGTTATGGCTATGGCTACACCTTC
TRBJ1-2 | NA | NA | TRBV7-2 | CASSFDGNPSF | TGTGCCAGCAGCTTCGACGGCAACCCCTCGTTC
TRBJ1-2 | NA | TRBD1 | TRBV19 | CASSTAMTGASGYTF | TGTGCCAGTAGTACGGCGATGACAGGGGCGAGTGGCTACACCTTC
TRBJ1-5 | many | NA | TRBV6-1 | CASSELGVLTKGNQPQHF | TGTGCCAGCAGTGAACTAGGAGTTCTAACTAAGGGCAATCAGCCCCAGCATTTT